These 16 T cell receptor beta chains came from one sample sequenced in a study of cytomegalovirus exposure and HLA in healthy donors. The PCR employed 60 Vbeta primers together with 13 Jbeta primers. TCRdb's copy holds only in-frame clones and misses some; the assay was immunoSEQ multiplex PCR. The sample yields roughly 97,000 clones, around 73% seen once. Specimen: PBMCs. Source of these receptors: a man between 40 and 49 years old in good health and CMV-seronegative.

The CDR3 DNA follows: TGTGCCAGCAGCTTGCTATTCGCTCTGACAGATAGCACAGATACGCAGTATTTT. Translating gives CASSLLFALTDSTDTQYF. The chain links TRBV5-8 to TRBJ2-3; D may be TRBD1 (5 bases). The V gene's germline CDR1 is SGHTS and CDR2 YDEGEE. This CDR3 is built from 18 residues. Trimming removed 1 base at V and 0 bases at J, with 18 bases between.

This chain connects TRBV18 to TRBJ1-1, with 9 bases lining up with TRBD1. The CDR3 contains 15 residues. V trimming: 5 bases; J trimming: 5 bases; junction bases outside the gene matches: 9. Germline V gives CDR1 KGHSH, CDR2 LQKENI. The CDR3 reads CASSSIQGARTEAFF. The CDR3 DNA sequence: TGTGCCAGCTCATCGATACAGGGGGCCAGGACTGAAGCTTTCTTT.

This chain uses TRBV10-3 with TRBJ1-4; possible D gene TRBD1, 6 bases. Looked up from germline, CDR1 is ENHRY and CDR2 is SYGVKD. The CDR3 is made up of 15 amino acids. V dropped 6 bases and J dropped 2 bases, with 13 bases sitting between them. The CDR3 region has the DNA TGTGCCATCAGCGCAACAGGGTCTACTAATGAAAAACTGTTTTTT. Its protein is CAISATGSTNEKLFF.

V and J are TRBV18 and TRBJ1-5; no reliable D call. Trimming cost V 2 bases and J 6 bases, with 14 bases left between them. Germline V gene lookup returns CDR1 KGHSH and CDR2 LQKENI. This CDR3 is 15 amino acids long. The CDR3 reads CASSPTGNEGQPQHF. The CDR3 DNA reads as TGTGCCAGCTCACCAACCGGGAACGAGGGTCAGCCCCAGCATTTT.

This clone was found a few times. The rearrangement uses TRBV2 and TRBJ2-3; 12 bases are shared with TRBD2. The J segment lost 7 bases and the V segment lost 4 bases, leaving 15 bases of the junction unmatched. Germline CDR1 reads SNHLY; CDR2 reads FYNNEI. This CDR3 is 18 amino acids long. The CDR3 protein is CASSVASGGVFYMNTQYF. The CDR3, as DNA: TGTGCCAGCAGTGTAGCTAGCGGGGGGGTTTTTTATATGAATACGCAGTATTTT.

This chain connects TRBV28 to TRBJ1-4; 7 nucleotides align to TRBD1. Trimming cost V 6 bases and J 5 bases; bases outside gene matches: 6. There are 14 residues in the CDR3. Germline CDR1 is MDHEN and CDR2 is SYDVKM. The CDR3 DNA sequence: TGTGCCAGCAGGAGGGACAGCCCAAATGAAAAACTGTTTTTT. Translating gives CASRRDSPNEKLFF.

The CDR3 here is CASSLVARGYSNQPQHF. CDR3 in DNA: TGTGCCAGCAGCTTAGTGGCCAGGGGATATAGCAATCAGCCCCAGCATTTT. The chain carries TRBV7-2 and TRBJ1-5; weak D call: TRBD1 (6 bases). Deletions cut 1 base from V and 0 bases from J, with 13 bases between. This CDR3 has 17 amino acids. The germline V gene encodes CDR1 SGHTA and CDR2 FQGNSA.

This chain links TRBV19 with TRBJ1-4; D gene unclear. The CDR3 spans 14 residues. With 5 bases removed from V and 8 bases from J, the gap between germline ends came to 15 bases. Germline V lookup: CDR1 LNHDA, CDR2 SQIVND (reference sequence). As DNA, the CDR3 is TGTGCCAGTAGTTTTCCGGGCCGAGGGGAAAAACTGTTTTTT. Protein: CASSFPGRGEKLFF.

V is TRBV28 and J is TRBJ1-6, with 7 positions matching TRBD1. Germline CDR1 is MDHEN and CDR2 is SYDVKM. Trimming cost V 5 bases and J 7 bases; bases outside gene matches: 5. The CDR3 covers 14 residues. The CDR3 DNA reads as TGTGCCAGCAGTGTAGGGGACAGAAATTCACCCCTCCACTTT. Encoded protein: CASSVGDRNSPLHF.

The chain employs TRBV2 and TRBJ2-3, with TRBD2 identical over 10 bases. CDR1 and CDR2 (germline): SNHLY, FYNNEI. J was trimmed by 5 bases and V by 7 bases; bases with no gene match: 9. The CDR3 is made up of 15 amino acids. The CDR3 loop reads CASTGAGGPEDTQYF. CDR3 bases: TGTGCCAGCACCGGAGCGGGGGGGCCAGAAGATACGCAGTATTTT. The whole variable domain, filled in from reference TRBV2 and TRBJ2-3, reads EPEVTQTPSHQVTQMGQEVILRCVPISNHLYFYWYRQILGQKVEFLVSFYNNEISEKSEIFDDQFSVERPDGSNFTLKIRSTKLEDSAMYFCASTGAGGPEDTQYFGPGTRLTVL.

This clone was counted once. The gene calls are TRBV2 and TRBJ1-1; TRBD1 is a possible D gene (5 bases). With 6 bases removed from V and 11 bases from J, the gap between germline ends came to 19 bases. This CDR3 region has 13 residues. Germline loops: CDR1 SNHLY, CDR2 FYNNEI. This CDR3 reads CASRIWRGSWAFF. CDR3 in DNA: TGTGCCAGCAGGATTTGGCGGGGGAGTTGGGCTTTCTTT. Full variable domain (remainder filled in from reference TRBV2 and TRBJ1-1): EPEVTQTPSHQVTQMGQEVILRCVPISNHLYFYWYRQILGQKVEFLVSFYNNEISEKSEIFDDQFSVERPDGSNFTLKIRSTKLEDSAMYFCASRIWRGSWAFFGQGTRLTVV.

The chain joins TRBV19 to TRBJ2-1, with D uncertain. CDR3 length equals 16 residues. Trimming pared 0 bases from V and 4 bases from J, leaving 13 bases between. From germline, CDR1 is LNHDA and CDR2 SQIVND (reference sequence). The CDR3 nucleotides read TGTGCCAGTAGTATAGATATGGCGGCCAGATACAATGAGCAGTTCTTC. It codes for CASSIDMAARYNEQFF.

The rearrangement joins TRBV15 to TRBJ2-7; 8 bases match TRBD1. Germline assignment: CDR1 LNHNV and CDR2 YYDKDF (reference sequence). The trim removed 0 bases at V and 1 base at J, leaving 5 bases unmatched. The CDR3 is made up of 16 amino acids. DNA for the CDR3: TGTGCCACCAGCAGAGATTCAGGGGGCTGGTCCTACGAGCAGTACTTC. It yields the protein CATSRDSGGWSYEQYF.

This clone was counted only a few times. The genes are TRBV7-3 and TRBJ1-2, with TRBD1 matching 7 bases. The CDR3 length is 13 residues. In germline, CDR1 is SGHTA, CDR2 FQGTGA. Germline trimming cut 5 bases from V and 8 bases from J; bases unmatched to any gene: 8. CDR3 nucleotides: TGTGCCAGCAGCCGGAGACAGGGAGAGGGCTACACCTTC. Its protein is CASSRRQGEGYTF.

The genes are TRBV10-3 and TRBJ1-6; a weak D match, TRBD1 (6 bases). V lost 5 bases and J lost 7, with 15 bases in between. CDR3 size: 15 residues. Germline V gene data show CDR1 as ENHRY and CDR2 as SYGVKD. In nucleotides, the CDR3 is TGTGCCATCAGTTCCGGGACATTAAACAATTCACCCCTCCACTTT. Protein product: CAISSGTLNNSPLHF.

This chain joins TRBV13 and TRBJ2-7, with D maybe TRBD2 (6 bases). The CDR3 is made up of 15 amino acids. The germline CDR1 and CDR2 sequences are PRHDT and FYEKMQ (reference sequence). Trimming pared 1 base from V and 2 bases from J, leaving 12 bases between. The CDR3, as DNA: TGTGCCAGCAGCTTAGCAGGGACTGGGACCTACGAGCAGTACTTC. Translating gives CASSLAGTGTYEQYF.